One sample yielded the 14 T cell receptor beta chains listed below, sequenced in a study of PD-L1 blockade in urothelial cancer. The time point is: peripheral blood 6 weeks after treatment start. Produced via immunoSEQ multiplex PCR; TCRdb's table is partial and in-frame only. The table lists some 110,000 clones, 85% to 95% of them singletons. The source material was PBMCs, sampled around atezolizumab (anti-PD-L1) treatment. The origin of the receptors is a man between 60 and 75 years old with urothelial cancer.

CDR3 protein: CASSVQMGTGQETQYF. The CDR3, as DNA: TGTGCCAGCAGCGTCCAAATGGGGACAGGCCAAGAGACCCAGTACTTC. V and J are TRBV9 and TRBJ2-5; 8 nucleotides align to TRBD1. J lost 1 base, V lost 2 bases, and 7 bases had no gene match. CDR3 length: 16 amino acids. CDR1 SGDLS and CDR2 YYNGEE come from the germline V gene.

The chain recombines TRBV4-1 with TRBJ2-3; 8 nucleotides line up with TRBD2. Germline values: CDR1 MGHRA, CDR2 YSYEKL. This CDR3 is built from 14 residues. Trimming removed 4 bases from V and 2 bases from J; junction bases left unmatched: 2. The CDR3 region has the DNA TGCGCCAGCAGCCCCGGACTAGCCACAGATACGCAGTATTTT. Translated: CASSPGLATDTQYF.

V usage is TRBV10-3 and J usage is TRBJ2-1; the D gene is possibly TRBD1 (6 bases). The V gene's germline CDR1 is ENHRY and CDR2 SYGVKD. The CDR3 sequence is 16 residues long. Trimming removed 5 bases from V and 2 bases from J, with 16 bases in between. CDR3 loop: CAISNATGHTYNEQFF. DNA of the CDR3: TGTGCCATCAGTAATGCAACGGGACACACCTACAATGAGCAGTTCTTC.

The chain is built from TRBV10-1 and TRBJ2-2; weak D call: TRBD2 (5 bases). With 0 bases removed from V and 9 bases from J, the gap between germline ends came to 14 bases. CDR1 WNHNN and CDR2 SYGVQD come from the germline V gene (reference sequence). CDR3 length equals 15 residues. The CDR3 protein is CASSESGSEGRELFF. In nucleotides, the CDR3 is TGCGCCAGCAGTGAGTCGGGCAGTGAGGGCCGGGAGCTGTTTTTT.

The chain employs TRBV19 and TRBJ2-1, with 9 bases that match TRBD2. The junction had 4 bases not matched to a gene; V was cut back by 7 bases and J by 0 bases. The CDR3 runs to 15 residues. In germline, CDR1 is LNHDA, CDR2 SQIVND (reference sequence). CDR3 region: CASKLAGVSYNEQFF. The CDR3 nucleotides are TGTGCCAGTAAATTAGCGGGGGTCTCCTACAATGAGCAGTTCTTC.

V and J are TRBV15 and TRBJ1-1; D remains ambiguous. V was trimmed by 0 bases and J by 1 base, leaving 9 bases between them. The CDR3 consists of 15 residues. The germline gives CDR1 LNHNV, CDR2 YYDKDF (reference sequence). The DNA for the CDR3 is TGTGCCACCAGCAGAGATGTGGGCTCGAACACTGAAGCTTTCTTT. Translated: CATSRDVGSNTEAFF.

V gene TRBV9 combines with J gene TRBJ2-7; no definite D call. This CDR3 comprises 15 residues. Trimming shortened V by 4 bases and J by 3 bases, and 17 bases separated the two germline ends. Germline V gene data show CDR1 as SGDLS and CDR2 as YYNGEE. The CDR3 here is CASSLSPGGVYEQYF. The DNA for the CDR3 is TGTGCCAGCAGCCTCTCCCCGGGTGGAGTCTACGAGCAGTACTTC.

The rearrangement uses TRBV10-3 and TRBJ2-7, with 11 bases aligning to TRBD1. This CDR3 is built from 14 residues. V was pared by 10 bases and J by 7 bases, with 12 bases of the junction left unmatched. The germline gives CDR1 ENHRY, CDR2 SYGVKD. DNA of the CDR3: TGTGCCACCAACCCGGGACAGGGGGTTCGTGAGCAGTACTTC. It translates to CATNPGQGVREQYF.

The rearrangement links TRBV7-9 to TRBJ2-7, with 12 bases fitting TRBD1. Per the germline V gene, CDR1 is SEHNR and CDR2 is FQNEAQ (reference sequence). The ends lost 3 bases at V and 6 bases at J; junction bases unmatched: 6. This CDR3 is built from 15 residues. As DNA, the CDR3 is TGTGCCAGCAGCTTCTCGGGACAGGGGGCTGCCGAGCAGTACTTC. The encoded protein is CASSFSGQGAAEQYF.

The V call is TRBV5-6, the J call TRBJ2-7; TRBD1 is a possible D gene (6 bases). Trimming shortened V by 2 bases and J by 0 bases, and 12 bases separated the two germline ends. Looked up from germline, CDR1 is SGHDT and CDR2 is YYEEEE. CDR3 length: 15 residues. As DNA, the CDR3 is TGTGCCAGCAGCTTACTGGGGGCCATCTCCTACGAGCAGTACTTC. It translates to CASSLLGAISYEQYF.

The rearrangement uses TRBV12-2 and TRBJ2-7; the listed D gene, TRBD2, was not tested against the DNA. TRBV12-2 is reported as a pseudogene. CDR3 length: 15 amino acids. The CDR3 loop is CASRLAGNGGAGQYF. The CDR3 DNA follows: TGTGCAAGTCGCTTAGCGGGGAACGGGGGGGCTGGTCAGTACTTC.

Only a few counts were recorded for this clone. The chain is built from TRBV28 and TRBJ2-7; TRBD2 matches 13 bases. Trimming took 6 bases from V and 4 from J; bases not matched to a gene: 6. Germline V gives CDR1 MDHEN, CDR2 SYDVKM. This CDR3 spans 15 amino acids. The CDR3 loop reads CASRRTSGREYEQYF. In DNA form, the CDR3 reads TGTGCCAGCAGGCGGACTAGCGGGAGAGAATACGAGCAGTACTTC.

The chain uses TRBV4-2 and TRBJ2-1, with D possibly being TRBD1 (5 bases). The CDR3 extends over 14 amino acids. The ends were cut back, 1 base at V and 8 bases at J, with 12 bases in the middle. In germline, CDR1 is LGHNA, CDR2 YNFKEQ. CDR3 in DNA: TGTGCCAGCAGCCAAGGGAGTACCAGGGATGAGCAGTTCTTC. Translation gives CASSQGSTRDEQFF.

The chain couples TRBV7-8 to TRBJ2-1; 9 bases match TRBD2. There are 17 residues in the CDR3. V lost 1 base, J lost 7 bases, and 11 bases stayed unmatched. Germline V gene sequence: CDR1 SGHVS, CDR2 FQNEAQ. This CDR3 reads CASSLVGGGAPGNEQFF. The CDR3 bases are TGTGCCAGCAGCTTAGTGGGCGGGGGGGCCCCGGGTAATGAGCAGTTCTTC.